The next 18 T cell receptor beta chains were all read from a single sample in a study of blood T cell repertoires in COVID-19. TCRdb keeps only in-frame clones here, not all; method: immunoSEQ multiplex PCR. The repertoire includes 300,000 or so clones, approximately 86% of them detected once, and 1% to 1.5% sits in the top ten. Sequencing was done on a sample of peripheral blood. The source is an older man with acute or convalescent COVID-19.

The J gene is TRBJ2-1, the V gene TRBV9, with D perhaps TRBD1 (5 bases). Germline assignment: CDR1 SGDLS and CDR2 YYNGEE. This CDR3 is built from 14 residues. The germline V and J ends were trimmed by 6 bases and 10 bases, with 20 bases remaining between them. CDR3 residues: CASNPPPGNGEQFF. The CDR3 DNA is TGTGCCAGCAATCCTCCCCCAGGGAACGGGGAGCAGTTCTTC.

This chain links TRBV9 with TRBJ2-4, with D possibly matching TRBD2 (6 bases). Trimming cost V 5 bases and J 8 bases, with 14 bases left between them. From germline, CDR1 is SGDLS and CDR2 YYNGEE. The CDR3 loop spans 13 amino acids. CDR3 DNA sequence: TGTGCCAGCAGTGCCTTGGGAGGACACATTCAGTACTTC. This codes for CASSALGGHIQYF.

The chain combines TRBV28 with TRBJ2-7; TRBD2 matches at 7 bases. Germline loops: CDR1 MDHEN, CDR2 SYDVKM. CDR3 length equals 15 residues. After removal of 2 bases from V and 0 bases from J, the junction contained 4 bases not matched to a gene. The CDR3 region is CASSLPGLSSYEQYF. Written as DNA, the CDR3 is TGTGCCAGCAGTTTACCGGGACTAAGCTCCTACGAGCAGTACTTC.

The sample holds one count of this clone. This rearrangement joins TRBV29-1 to TRBJ1-2; 8 nucleotides align to TRBD1. There are 12 residues in the CDR3. J lost 6 bases, V lost 6 bases, and 6 bases had no gene match. CDR1 and CDR2 from the germline V gene are SQVTM and ANQGSEA. As DNA, the CDR3 is TGCAGCGTCCTGACAGGGGAGGATGGCTACACCTTC. Its translation: CSVLTGEDGYTF.

This clone came up a few times. The V call is TRBV27, the J call TRBJ1-2; TRBD1 might be the D (5 bases). Germline values: CDR1 MNHEY, CDR2 SMNVEV (reference sequence). This CDR3 has 15 amino acids. V lost 5 bases and J lost 6, with 19 bases in between. The CDR3 loop reads CASSPTSGLINGYTF. The CDR3 nucleotides are TGTGCCAGCAGTCCAACCTCGGGACTGATTAATGGCTACACCTTC.

J is TRBJ2-4 and V is TRBV7-2, with 7 bases that match TRBD1. Trimming at V came to 5 bases and at J to 10 bases, leaving 2 bases not matched to a gene. There are 11 residues in the CDR3. CDR1 is SGHTA and CDR2 is FQGNSA in the germline V gene. The CDR3 spells CASSPGGIQYF. The CDR3 DNA sequence: TGTGCCAGCAGCCCAGGGGGTATTCAGTACTTC.

This sequence joins TRBV4-3 and TRBJ1-4, with D possibly matching TRBD1 (6 bases). CDR1 LGHNA and CDR2 YSLEER come from the germline V gene. V was pared by 1 base and J by 5 bases, with 11 bases between. CDR3 length equals 15 residues. CDR3 region: CASSQGTAPNEKLFF. As DNA, the CDR3 is TGCGCCAGCAGCCAAGGGACAGCCCCCAATGAAAAACTGTTTTTT.

The chain employs TRBV5-1 and TRBJ1-1, with unresolved D. V lost 4 bases, J lost 3 bases, and 16 bases lay in between. CDR1 SGHRS and CDR2 YFSETQ come from the germline V gene. This CDR3 is 15 amino acids long. The CDR3 here is CASSALVSADTEAFF. CDR3 sequence (DNA): TGCGCCAGCAGCGCCCTGGTCTCAGCGGACACTGAAGCTTTCTTT.

The chain has TRBV2 and TRBJ2-7; D is possibly TRBD1 (5 bases). The germline CDR1 and CDR2 sequences are SNHLY and FYNNEI. The V and J ends lost 4 bases and 4 bases respectively, with 14 bases between them. This CDR3 is 14 amino acids long. The CDR3 nucleotides are TGTGCCAGCAGTGTGGGGAAGGGGCCGTACGAGCAGTACTTC. Its protein is CASSVGKGPYEQYF.

The table lists this clone with a few counts. The chain carries TRBV21-1 and TRBJ2-7; the D call TRBD1 from the table was never checked on the DNA. TRBV21-1 is flagged as a pseudogene. CDR3 length: 11 amino acids. DNA for the CDR3: TGTGCCAGCAGACGACAGGGCGAGCAGTACTTC. As protein: CASRRQGEQYF.

This clone came up once. J is TRBJ2-1 and V is TRBV7-6; D is perhaps TRBD2 (7 bases). The CDR3 consists of 15 residues. In germline, CDR1 is SGHVS, CDR2 FNYEAQ. The ends were cut back, 0 bases at V and 4 bases at J, with 10 bases in the middle. CDR3 DNA sequence: TGTGCCAGCAGCTTAGCGGGGGGGCGGTACAATGAGCAGTTCTTC. Residues: CASSLAGGRYNEQFF.

The chain employs TRBV7-2 and TRBJ2-5, with 9 positions matching TRBD1. The CDR3 runs to 14 residues. The germline CDR1 and CDR2 sequences are SGHTA and FQGNSA. Unmatched junction bases numbered 0, after V lost 1 base and J lost 3 bases. DNA of the CDR3: TGTGCCAGCAGCTTAGGGGACAGGGAAGAGACCCAGTACTTC. Residues: CASSLGDREETQYF.

Remarks on this clone: One end of the junction is discordant with germline, which a read error may explain. Distinct nucleotide sequences in the sample also encode this CDR3. This chain uses TRBV19 with TRBJ1-1; unclear D gene. CDR1 LNHDA and CDR2 SQIVND come from the germline V gene (reference sequence). The CDR3 covers 13 residues. CDR3 amino acids: CASSIGAYTEAFF. The CDR3 bases are TGTGCCAGTAGTATAGGGGCATACACTGAAGCTTTTTTT. The full variable domain, in which reference TRBV19 and TRBJ1-1 provide the parts outside the CDR3, is DGGITQSPKYLFRKEGQNVTLSCEQNLNHDAMYWYRQDPGQGLRLIYYSQIVNDFQKGDIAEGYSVSREKKESFPLTVTSAQKNPTAFYLCASSIGAYTEAFFGQGTRLTVV.

Many counts were recorded for this clone. The V call is TRBV6-6, the J call TRBJ2-7; no clear D gene. V dropped 0 bases and J dropped 3 bases, with 6 bases sitting between them. CDR1 is MNHNY, CDR2 SVGAGI, per germline (reference sequence). The CDR3 covers 13 residues. Written as DNA, the CDR3 is TGTGCCAGCAGTTACTCGTTGAGCTACGAGCAGTACTTC. Its translation: CASSYSLSYEQYF.

A word on this clone: One junction end does not reproduce the germline sequence, and a read error may be involved. This chain joins TRBV5-1 and TRBJ1-1; tentatively, D is TRBD1 (6 bases). Germline CDR1 SGHRS, CDR2 YFSETQ. The CDR3 contains 15 residues. The CDR3 region is CASTLGATVNTEAFF. CDR3 in DNA: TGCGCCAGCACCTTGGGGGCGACAGTGAACACTGAAGCTTTCTTT.

In DNA, the CDR3 is TGCGCCAGCAGCGCGGGACAGGGGAGCCACAATGAGCAGTTCTTC. Encoded protein: CASSAGQGSHNEQFF. This rearrangement joins TRBV5-1 to TRBJ2-1, with 10 bases aligning to TRBD1. This CDR3 is built from 15 residues. Unmatched junction bases numbered 6, after V lost 4 bases and J lost 5 bases. CDR1 and CDR2 from the germline V gene are SGHRS and YFSETQ. The full variable domain, in which reference TRBV5-1 and TRBJ2-1 provide the parts outside the CDR3, is KAGVTQTPRYLIKTRGQQVTLSCSPISGHRSVSWYQQTPGQGLQFLFEYFSETQRNKGNFPGRFSGRQFSNSRSEMNVSTLELGDSALYLCASSAGQGSHNEQFFGPGTRLTVL.

The CDR3 spells CASSPGLNINTEAFF. In nucleotides, the CDR3 is TGTGCCAGCAGCCCGGGACTTAACATTAACACTGAAGCTTTCTTT. V and J are TRBV6-5 and TRBJ1-1, with a weak D call TRBD1 (5 bases). V was trimmed by 6 bases and J by 2 bases, leaving 16 bases between them. The germline gives CDR1 MNHEY, CDR2 SVGAGI. The CDR3 consists of 15 residues.

The genes are TRBV24-1 and TRBJ2-5, with 8 nucleotides matching TRBD2. The ends lost 4 bases at V and 1 base at J; junction bases unmatched: 4. Germline loops: CDR1 KGHDR, CDR2 SFDVKD. The CDR3 spans 15 residues. CDR3: CATSDHGTSQETQYF. In DNA form, the CDR3 reads TGTGCCACCAGTGACCATGGGACTAGCCAAGAGACCCAGTACTTC.